What follows are 29 T cell receptor beta chains derived from one specimen sequenced in a study of control samples from healthy donors and cancer patients. Clones were sequenced by immunoSEQ multiplex PCR, and TCRdb holds only the in-frame ones, with some missing. This sample has 100,000 to 150,000 clones, with over 80% found just once. The sequenced material came from PBMCs. The receptors come from a man older than 75 with head and neck cancer.

The CDR3 nucleotides are TGTGCCAGCAGTGAATCGGTTAGCTCCTATGGCTACACCTTC. Encoded protein: CASSESVSSYGYTF. This chain links TRBV25-1 with TRBJ1-2; D call uncertain. The CDR3 is 14 residues long. The V gene lost 1 base and the J gene lost 4 bases, with 10 bases spanning the gap. Germline loops: CDR1 MGHDK, CDR2 SYGVNS.

The rearrangement joins TRBV5-4 to TRBJ2-4, with D possibly being TRBD2 (5 bases). Trimming removed 4 bases from V and 0 bases from J, with 11 bases in between. Germline V lookup: CDR1 SGHNT, CDR2 YYREEE (reference sequence). The CDR3 has 15 residues. CDR3 region: CASSEATIAKNIQYF. CDR3 sequence (DNA): TGTGCCAGCAGCGAGGCGACTATAGCCAAAAACATTCAGTACTTC. Filled out from reference TRBV5-4 and TRBJ2-4, the complete variable domain reads ETGVTQSPTHLIKTRGQQVTLRCSSQSGHNTVSWYQQALGQGPQFIFQYYREEENGRGNFPPRFSGLQFPNYSSELNVNALELDDSALYLCASSEATIAKNIQYFGAGTRLSVL.

This chain connects TRBV10-3 to TRBJ1-2, with D unresolved. V was clipped by 2 bases and J by 6 bases, with 10 bases between them. The CDR3 extends over 13 amino acids. Germline V CDR1 and CDR2: ENHRY, SYGVKD. As DNA, the CDR3 is TGTGCCATCAGTGAGAATTGGACCGATGGCTACACCTTC. Protein: CAISENWTDGYTF.

The chain has TRBV11-2 and TRBJ2-1; 11 nucleotides line up with TRBD2. Trimming at V came to 5 bases and at J to 9 bases, leaving 6 bases not matched to a gene. CDR3 length equals 14 residues. Germline CDR1 SGHAT, CDR2 FQNNGV. CDR3 amino acids: CASSPTSGMGEQFF. The CDR3 DNA sequence: TGTGCCAGCAGCCCGACTAGCGGGATGGGTGAGCAGTTCTTC.

The V and J genes are TRBV12-5 and TRBJ2-5; 9 bases match TRBD2. This CDR3 is 16 amino acids long. V trimming: 2 bases; J trimming: 3 bases; junction bases outside the gene matches: 7. Looked up from germline, CDR1 is LGHNT and CDR2 is FRNRAP. This CDR3 reads CASGLFTGTSKETQYF. The CDR3 region has the DNA TGTGCTAGTGGTTTGTTCACCGGGACTAGCAAAGAGACCCAGTACTTC.

CDR3 sequence: CASSVSGSYNEQFF. DNA for the CDR3: TGTGCCAGCAGCGTATCGGGGTCTTACAATGAGCAGTTCTTC. The genes are TRBV9 and TRBJ2-1, with D perhaps matching TRBD2 (5 bases). The germline CDR1 and CDR2 sequences are SGDLS and YYNGEE. CDR3 length: 14 residues. The V gene lost 1 base and the J gene lost 4 bases, with 9 bases spanning the gap.

This chain joins TRBV6-5 and TRBJ2-4; D is unclear. The CDR3 consists of 12 residues. The V and J ends lost 7 bases and 0 bases respectively, with 4 bases between them. Germline CDR1 reads MNHEY; CDR2 reads SVGAGI. The CDR3 is CASNLAKNIQYF. For the CDR3, the DNA is TGTGCCAGCAACCTAGCCAAAAACATTCAGTACTTC.

In its sample, this clone was seen once. The chain uses TRBV10-3 and TRBJ1-1, with unresolved D. Germline CDR1 ENHRY, CDR2 SYGVKD. This CDR3 has 13 amino acids. V gave up 3 bases and J gave up 3 bases, with 8 bases separating them. In DNA form, the CDR3 reads TGTGCCATCAGTGAAGGGCCCCACACTGAAGCTTTCTTT. Its translation is CAISEGPHTEAFF.

This chain uses TRBV19 with TRBJ1-4, with 8 bases identical to TRBD1. Germline V gene lookup returns CDR1 LNHDA and CDR2 SQIVND (reference sequence). The CDR3 extends over 15 amino acids. Trimming took 6 bases from V and 7 from J; bases not matched to a gene: 10. CDR3 sequence: CASRIRQGATEKLFF. In nucleotides, the CDR3 is TGTGCCAGTAGGATTCGGCAGGGGGCTACTGAAAAACTGTTTTTT.

The chain links TRBV6-1 to TRBJ1-2; D not certain. The germline V and J ends were trimmed by 3 bases and 4 bases, with 9 bases remaining between them. Germline V gene data show CDR1 as MNHNS and CDR2 as SASEGT. The CDR3 runs to 13 residues. CDR3 in amino acids: CASSDTRFYGYTF. DNA of the CDR3: TGTGCCAGCAGTGATACAAGATTCTATGGCTACACCTTC.

This rearrangement joins TRBV5-4 to TRBJ2-1; D is unclear. This CDR3 contains 16 residues. V was pared by 1 base and J by 0 bases, with 11 bases between. CDR1 is SGHNT and CDR2 is YYREEE in the germline V gene (reference sequence). The CDR3 loop reads CASSLNPSRSYNEQFF. The CDR3 coding sequence is TGTGCCAGCAGCTTGAACCCCTCACGCTCCTACAATGAGCAGTTCTTC.

The rearrangement links TRBV13 to TRBJ2-3; D unclear. The germline V gene encodes CDR1 PRHDT and CDR2 FYEKMQ (reference sequence). This CDR3 comprises 15 residues. Trimming shortened V by 6 bases and J by 2 bases, and 15 bases separated the two germline ends. This CDR3 reads CASSFLSIHTDTQYF. As DNA, the CDR3 is TGTGCCAGCAGTTTCCTTTCGATCCACACAGATACGCAGTATTTT.

This chain links TRBV30 with TRBJ1-4; D remains ambiguous. The CDR3 has 13 amino acids. CDR1 is GTSNPN and CDR2 is SVGIG in the germline V gene (reference sequence). V was pared by 4 bases and J by 8 bases, with 14 bases between. The CDR3 coding sequence is TGTGCCTGGACTCGGCCTTCGGGAGAAAAACTGTTTTTT. Translation: CAWTRPSGEKLFF.

The J gene is TRBJ2-1, the V gene TRBV19; a possible D gene is TRBD2 (5 bases). Trimming left V 9 bases short and J 9 bases short, with 18 bases between. Germline V gene sequence: CDR1 LNHDA, CDR2 SQIVND (reference sequence). The CDR3 sequence is 13 residues long. The chain's CDR3 is CARARPASTEQFF. In DNA, the CDR3 is TGTGCCAGGGCCCGACCAGCTAGCACTGAGCAGTTCTTC.

The gene calls are TRBV5-4 and TRBJ2-3, with D perhaps TRBD2 (5 bases). Germline V gene sequence: CDR1 SGHNT, CDR2 YYREEE (reference sequence). Trimming took 6 bases from V and 4 from J, leaving 15 bases between them. The CDR3 sequence is 14 residues long. The CDR3 protein is CASTPTRRADTQYF. Written as DNA, the CDR3 is TGTGCCAGCACCCCCACGAGGCGGGCAGATACGCAGTATTTT.

In its sample, this clone was seen once. The chain employs TRBV6-6 and TRBJ2-7; 8 nucleotides line up with TRBD1. J lost 2 bases, V lost 6 bases, and 3 bases had no gene match. Germline loops: CDR1 MNHNY, CDR2 SVGAGI (reference sequence). The CDR3 is made up of 13 amino acids. In DNA, the CDR3 is TGTGCCAGCAGGGGACAGGCCCCCTACGAGCAGTACTTC. Translated: CASRGQAPYEQYF.

The rearrangement links TRBV19 to TRBJ2-2; 10 bases are shared with TRBD1. Germline V gene lookup returns CDR1 LNHDA and CDR2 SQIVND (reference sequence). V lost 4 bases to trimming and J lost 5 bases; unmatched junction nucleotides: 7. CDR3 length: 16 residues. This CDR3 is CASSTGQGRRTGELFF. The CDR3 coding sequence is TGTGCCAGTAGTACGGGACAGGGGAGGAGAACCGGGGAGCTGTTTTTT.

This clone was detected once. The rearrangement joins TRBV18 to TRBJ2-7; no clear D. The CDR3 consists of 13 residues. Trimming removed 1 base from V and 3 bases from J, with 7 bases in between. Germline CDR1 reads KGHSH; CDR2 reads LQKENI. Here the CDR3 reads CASSPLPNYEQYF. The DNA for the CDR3 is TGTGCCAGCTCACCACTCCCCAACTACGAGCAGTACTTC.

This chain connects TRBV5-5 to TRBJ2-1; 8 positions match TRBD1. Germline assignment: CDR1 SGHKS and CDR2 YYEKEE (reference sequence). This CDR3 has 15 amino acids. V was pared by 4 bases and J by 4 bases, with 7 bases of the junction left unmatched. CDR3 residues: CASSQGQGEYNEQFF. In DNA, the CDR3 is TGTGCCAGCAGCCAAGGACAGGGTGAATACAATGAGCAGTTCTTC.

This chain joins TRBV29-1 and TRBJ2-4; D unresolved. The germline CDR1 and CDR2 sequences are SQVTM and ANQGSEA. V lost 1 base to trimming and J lost 8 bases, with 12 bases between them. This CDR3 is 13 amino acids long. The CDR3 reads CSVEGPLKDIQYF. The CDR3 DNA reads TGCAGCGTTGAAGGCCCCCTCAAGGACATTCAGTACTTC.

The chain links TRBV12-5 to TRBJ2-3, with D tentatively TRBD2 (5 bases). Germline V gene lookup returns CDR1 LGHNT and CDR2 FRNRAP. With 0 bases removed from V and 2 bases from J, the gap between germline ends came to 9 bases. The CDR3 length is 15 residues. The CDR3 loop is CASGLVPTNTDTQYF. The CDR3 DNA reads as TGTGCTAGTGGTTTGGTACCGACTAACACAGATACGCAGTATTTT.

The gene calls are TRBV7-9 and TRBJ1-2; 7 bases are shared with TRBD1. Germline values: CDR1 SEHNR, CDR2 FQNEAQ (reference sequence). The CDR3 length is 14 residues. Unmatched junction bases numbered 4, after V lost 2 bases and J lost 4 bases. CDR3 coding DNA: TGTGCCAGCAGCTTAATCCAGGGGGTCTATGGCTACACCTTC. It translates to CASSLIQGVYGYTF.

The rearrangement uses TRBV6-5 and TRBJ1-1; D possibly corresponds to TRBD1 (6 bases). V was cut by 7 bases and J by 9 bases, with 12 bases left in between. Germline CDR1 is MNHEY and CDR2 is SVGAGI. The CDR3 consists of 11 residues. CDR3 DNA: TGTGCCAGCATCCTAGGACAGAAAGCTTTCTTT. Amino acid sequence: CASILGQKAFF.

The chain is built from TRBV9 and TRBJ2-7; D possibly corresponds to TRBD2 (5 bases). Germline V gene data show CDR1 as SGDLS and CDR2 as YYNGEE. The CDR3 has 15 amino acids. V lost 0 bases, J lost 2 bases, and 12 bases lay in between. Written as DNA, the CDR3 is TGTGCCAGCAGCGTAGGCTACAGAGGGACCTACGAGCAGTACTTC. The encoded protein is CASSVGYRGTYEQYF.

The V and J genes are TRBV28 and TRBJ1-5; unclear D gene. This CDR3 is 13 amino acids long. Germline CDR1 MDHEN, CDR2 SYDVKM. V was pared by 7 bases and J by 1 base, with 8 bases between. The CDR3 nucleotides read TGTGCCAGCACCTTGGGGAGCAATCAGCCCCAGCATTTT. Its protein product is CASTLGSNQPQHF. The full variable domain, rest sourced from reference TRBV28 and TRBJ1-5, is DVKVTQSSRYLVKRTGEKVFLECVQDMDHENMFWYRQDPGLGLRLIYFSYDVKMKEKGDIPEGYSVSREKKERFSLILESASTNQTSMYLCASTLGSNQPQHFGDGTRLSIL.

CDR3 region: CASSPPINTEAFF. CDR3 nucleotide sequence: TGTGCCAGCTCACCACCCATTAACACTGAAGCTTTCTTT. The V call is TRBV18, the J call TRBJ1-1; D remains unclear. V was clipped by 0 bases and J by 2 bases, with 4 bases between them. The CDR3 totals 13 residues. Germline CDR1 KGHSH, CDR2 LQKENI.

The genes are TRBV2 and TRBJ1-5; D is ambiguous. Per germline, CDR1 SNHLY and CDR2 FYNNEI. The V end lost 7 bases, the J end lost 7 bases, and 17 bases lay between the germline ends. The length of the CDR3 is 14 residues. CDR3 sequence reads: CASTTEGLGQPQHF. The CDR3 DNA reads TGTGCCAGCACCACCGAAGGGCTGGGCCAGCCCCAGCATTTT.

With regard to this clone: The junction departs from germline at one end; a sequencing error may be responsible. The gene calls are TRBV9 and TRBJ1-1; unclear D gene. Germline CDR1 and CDR2: SGDLS and YYNGEE. This CDR3 is built from 12 residues. This chain's CDR3 is CASSLVHHEVFF. Written as DNA, the CDR3 is TGTGCCAGCAGCCTCGTCCACCACGAAGTTTTCTTT. Variable domain in full (rest from reference TRBV9 and TRBJ1-1): DSGVTQTPKHLITATGQRVTLRCSPRSGDLSVYWYQQSLDQGLQFLIQYYNGEERAKGNILERFSAQQFPDLHSELNLSSLELGDSALYFCASSLVHHEVFFGQGTRLTVV.

A few counts support this clone. The chain is built from TRBV10-2 and TRBJ2-5; no reliable D call. Germline CDR1 WSHSY, CDR2 SAAADI. Trimming removed 3 bases from V and 2 bases from J, with 16 bases in between. The CDR3 has 16 residues. The CDR3 DNA sequence: TGCGCCAGCAGTGATCCTCCATTATGGGGACAAGAGACCCAGTACTTC. Translated, it gives CASSDPPLWGQETQYF.